The entry below describes one T cell receptor (beta chain). Its matching antigen is unknown. This specimen comes from a study of cytomegalovirus exposure and HLA in healthy donors. Study-level findings and limits: In vitro experiments confirmed that three CMV-associated chains were specific for CMV antigens. A missense DCLRE1C variant was associated with V- and J-gene trimming of TCR beta chains in a later analysis, and an independent cohort replicated the association.

Trimming pared 1 base from V and 7 bases from J, leaving 16 bases between. Germline-derived CDR1 and CDR2 are LNHNV and YYDKDF (reference sequence). The CDR3 extends over 15 amino acids. It was with 60 Vbeta and 13 Jbeta primers that the PCR ran. TCRdb keeps only in-frame clones here, not all; method: immunoSEQ multiplex PCR. Here the sample spans some 170,000 clones, about four fifths being singletons. Sequenced sample: PBMCs. The sequence was collected from a woman in her 30s in good health and CMV-seropositive. The J gene is TRBJ1-2, the V gene TRBV15; D not certain. The CDR3 region is CATSRGGARITGYTF. The CDR3, as DNA: TGTGCCACCAGCAGAGGGGGAGCGCGAATAACTGGCTACACCTTC.